This TCR beta chain was profiled in a study of T cells in Graves' hyperthyroidism and ophthalmopathy. CDR1 and CDR2 from the germline V gene are SGHAT and FQDESV (reference sequence). V lost 5 bases to trimming and J lost 3 bases, with 13 bases between them. The CDR3 sequence is 14 residues long. Uncontrolled infection, other autoimmune disease, pregnancy or lactation disqualified patients from enrolment. Amplified TCR beta CDR3 regions derived from RNA transcripts. RT-PCR in the first round (using the HTBI primer set) targeted the TCR CDR3. TCRdb re-called the multiplex PCR reads through MiXCR, storing one row per CDR3 protein. Of 700,000 or so distinct CDR3 sequences listed, roughly 15% are singletons. This clonotype was recorded many times.

Sample: blood. The clonotype comes from a woman in her forties or fifties with Graves' ophthalmopathy. The chain combines TRBV11-1 with TRBJ1-1; D unresolved. The chain's CDR3 is CASSSNTLDTEAFF. In DNA, the CDR3 is TGTGCCAGCAGCAGCAACACGCTGGACACTGAAGCTTTCTTT.